This entry concerns a single T cell receptor (beta chain). The sample comes from a study of response to subunit inactivated influenza vaccine. The V gene lost 0 bases and the J gene lost 2 bases, with 7 bases spanning the gap. The CDR3 sequence is 13 residues long. CDR1 and CDR2 (germline): DFQATT, SNEGSKA (reference sequence). TCRdb reprocessed the RT-PCR reads via MiXCR and lists one record per CDR3 protein. The sample has hundreds of thousands of distinct CDR3 sequences; around 13% are singletons. This chain links TRBV20-1 with TRBJ2-5; D not certain. The clonotype comes from a man between 45 and 60 years old who received an inactivated influenza vaccine. Material: PBMCs from blood, obtained approximately 15 days before vaccination. DNA for the CDR3: TGCAGTGCTAGAGAGGTCCTGCAAGAGACCCAGTACTTC. Its translation is CSAREVLQETQYF.